This entry is about one T cell receptor (beta chain). Its specificity is unknown. The entry originates in a study of OX40 agonist ivuxolimab in advanced cancers. Study-wide background: Eligibility admitted prior anti-PD-1, anti-PD-L1 or anti-CTLA-4 therapy; roughly 39% had some. Broader study findings: Clonal expansion from baseline to week 6 occurred in both CD4+ and CD8+ T cells.

Measured with immunoSEQ multiplex PCR; TCRdb has only the in-frame clones, and not every one. The sample holds almost 50,000 clones, around 86% seen once. After removal of 2 bases from V and 4 bases from J, the junction contained 2 bases not matched to a gene. Germline assignment: CDR1 SGHDT and CDR2 YYEEEE. The CDR3 has 14 residues. Source: CD4+ or CD8+ T cells sorted from blood, taken in a trial of the OX40 agonist ivuxolimab. The V call is TRBV5-6, the J call TRBJ1-5; 8 bases fit TRBD1. This receptor was taken from an adult with an advanced solid tumor such as melanoma, head and neck, liver or kidney cancer. The CDR3 is CASSFWTGNQPQHF. The CDR3 region has the DNA TGTGCCAGCAGCTTTTGGACAGGGAATCAGCCCCAGCATTTT.